This T cell receptor (beta chain) was identified in a study of T-cell reconstitution after alpha-beta-depleted transplantation in children. This clonotype was detected only a few times. As it was prepared, the TCRbeta library received unique molecular identifiers. TCRdb re-analysed the PCR reads in MiXCR, keeping a single row per CDR3 protein. The table lists fewer than 1 million distinct CDR3 sequences, 15% to 20% of them singletons. The germline V gene encodes CDR1 LGHNA and CDR2 YNFKEQ. The germline V and J ends were trimmed by 0 bases and 7 bases, with 16 bases remaining between them. The length of the CDR3 is 16 residues.

The TCR sequence derives from a male patient between 10 and 17 years old who had a stem cell transplant for acute lymphoblastic leukemia, so the T cells may come from the graft donor. This chain connects TRBV4-2 to TRBJ2-1; D may be TRBD2 (5 bases). The sample here was PBMCs, mostly from graft donor cells, taken 360 days after TCRalphabeta/CD19-depleted stem cell transplant. As DNA, the CDR3 is TGTGCCAGCAGCCAAGAGTCCGGGAATTCGGGGAATGAGCAGTTCTTC. Encoded protein: CASSQESGNSGNEQFF.